The clone carrying this T cell receptor beta chain appeared a few times. Antigen unknown. The data are from a study of blood T cells in healthy people across ages. Study results and limitations: PBMC samples, being unsorted, prevented any conclusive comparison of naive and antigen-experienced cells.

This CDR3 has 13 residues. In germline, CDR1 is DFQATT, CDR2 SNEGSKA (reference sequence). J was trimmed by 4 bases and V by 5 bases; bases with no gene match: 4. Together with a sample-barcoded 5' primer, a J-beta primer mix was included in a second PCR lasting about 7 to 12 cycles. Each of the cDNA molecules was tagged by a template-switch adaptor with 12 random nucleotides. Per sample, CDR3-containing paired-end reads numbered at least 2.5 million. TCRdb used MiXCR to reprocess the 5' RACE reads, holding one entry per CDR3 protein. The table records some 1 million distinct CDR3 sequences, less than 50% of them present only once.

The sample was blood. The receptor was isolated from a woman aged 60-75 years in good health. The chain has TRBV20-1 and TRBJ2-7; 11 nucleotides align to TRBD2. The CDR3 region is CSACTSGSYEQYF. CDR3 nucleotides: TGCAGTGCTTGCACTAGCGGGAGTTACGAGCAGTACTTC.